What follows is one TCR beta chain and its context. This sample was taken from a study of cytomegalovirus exposure and HLA in healthy donors. Study context: About 84% of 398 genotyped donors fell in the Caucasian-associated ancestry cluster.

Germline loops: CDR1 MNHEY, CDR2 SVGAGI. With 6 bases removed from V and 5 bases from J, the gap between germline ends came to 10 bases. This CDR3 has 13 amino acids. PCR used 60 Vbeta primers and 13 Jbeta primers. Clones were sequenced by immunoSEQ multiplex PCR, and TCRdb holds only the in-frame ones, with some missing. The sample records about 150,000 clones, about 73% being singletons. The clonotype comes from a woman aged 60 to 75 in good health and CMV-seropositive. Source material: PBMCs. This chain joins TRBV6-5 and TRBJ2-2; a weak D match, TRBD1 (6 bases). In DNA form, the CDR3 reads TGTGCCAGCAGCCGGACAGTGACCGGGGAGCTGTTTTTT. Its translation: CASSRTVTGELFF.